What follows is one TCR beta chain and its context. The primer mix had 60 Vbeta and 13 Jbeta primers. Assay used: immunoSEQ multiplex PCR; TCRdb lists only in-frame clones, some missing. The sample carries 150,000 to 200,000 clones, over 65% recorded once. These data are taken from a study of cytomegalovirus exposure and HLA in healthy donors. Sampled while nominally healthy, donors likely had unrecorded immune exposures. This TCR was sampled from a woman in her 30s in good health and CMV-seropositive. The sequenced material came from PBMCs.

The CDR3 loop is CASDRGGNQPQHF. In DNA, the CDR3 is TGTGCCAGTGACCGGGGGGGCAATCAGCCCCAGCATTTT. This chain connects TRBV19 to TRBJ1-5; tentative D call: TRBD1 (5 bases). The CDR3 loop spans 13 amino acids. Trimming took 8 bases from V and 2 from J, leaving 10 bases between them. Looked up from germline, CDR1 is LNHDA and CDR2 is SQIVND (reference sequence).